The table lists the clone carrying this T cell receptor (beta chain) with a count of one. The CDR3 loop spans 15 amino acids. V was clipped by 3 bases and J by 2 bases; unmatched bases: 5. CDR1 SGHRS and CDR2 YFSETQ come from the germline V gene. The sample belongs to a study of blood T cells in healthy people across ages. Next came a second PCR, run for roughly 6 to 11 cycles, which used a sample-barcoded 5' primer along with a J-beta primer mix. One entry per CDR3 protein results from TCRdb running MiXCR on the 5' RACE reads. This sample has 1.5 million to 2 million distinct CDR3 sequences, with roughly 49% found just once.

This receptor was taken from a woman aged 40 to 50 in good health. Sample: blood. The chain is built from TRBV5-1 and TRBJ1-2; 9 nucleotides match TRBD1. The CDR3 protein is CASSWGDRANYGYTF. The CDR3 DNA sequence: TGCGCCAGCAGCTGGGGGGACAGGGCGAACTATGGCTACACCTTC.